This T cell receptor (beta chain) was sequenced in a study of vaccination effects on CD4 cells after COVID-19 (dated by TCRdb to between 2021 and 2023). Describing the broader study: The ViraFEST assay stimulated PBMC with viral peptide pools and then used TCR sequencing to identify antigen-specific CD4+ T cell clonotypes by expansion. The study compared SARS-CoV-2 spike-specific CD4+ TCR repertoires before and after mRNA vaccination in COVID-19 convalescent patients and infection-naive vaccine recipients. The full study included approximately nine COVID-19 convalescent patients and a few SARS-CoV-2-naive healthy vaccine recipients. Approximately 2.1 million PBMC per well were cultured in IMDM with around 5% human AB serum, 10 IU/ml IL-2 and gentamicin, plus 10 ug/ml peptides. The Oncomine TCR Beta short-read assay on an Illumina iSeq 100 was used to sequence cultures from other donors in the study. Pre-vaccine samples from two convalescent patients were drawn 16 days and one week before the first dose, 142 and 148 days after COVID-19 diagnosis. Each participant got two doses of an mRNA SARS-CoV-2 vaccine, either BNT162b2 or mRNA-1273. General study outcomes and caveats: Only a small number of convalescent patients were included, and no early post-infection timepoints were available, which limited the study. In convalescent patients, the post-vaccine spike-reactive repertoire was composed mainly of new vaccine-induced clones that were largely distinct from infection-induced clones. Both infection-induced and vaccine-induced clones contracted markedly at late post-vaccination timepoints, which is consistent with waning T cell responses.

After around ten days of culture, CD4+ T cells were isolated with the EasySep CD4+ T cell isolation kit. PCR-confirmed SARS-CoV-2 infection had occurred in convalescent patients between March and December 2020, before the Alpha, Beta and Delta variants emerged in the United States. Half of the culture medium was replaced with fresh IL-2-containing medium on days 3 and 7. Unless noted otherwise, every peptide stimulation condition was cultured in triplicate wells. PBMC were separated from whole blood using Ficoll-Paque Plus gradient centrifugation and were then either cryopreserved at -140C or used fresh. The QIAamp micro DNA kit was used to extract genomic DNA from the cultured CD4+ T cells. The CDR3 spans 13 residues, from the cysteine through the phenylalanine. The entry retains the CDR3 DNA only, 39 bases that are in frame from base 1. Deletion took 3 bases off V and 5 bases off J, with a span of 7 bases between the germline ends.

The protocol used for the library was the immunoSEQ multiplex PCR assay. TCR beta CDR3 sequencing was performed on DNA from the cultured, isolated CD4+ T cells. As for how the authors treated the data: The analysis removed non-productive TCR sequences, trimmed reads to the CDR3 region, and retained only CDR3s that were 7 or more amino acids long. Antigen-specific clonotypes were identified with the MANAFEST web app by comparing expansion in peptide wells against reference cultures. To count as positive, a clone had to show expansion at FDR<0.05 compared with the reference and with all other wells, an odds ratio above 5, and a frequency above 0.1% in two replicate wells. A clonotype was called cross-reactive if it was significantly expanded both in SARS-CoV-2 spike wells and in at least one common cold coronavirus spike condition. CDR3 similarity was assessed by Levenshtein distance with the stringdist R package, and unrooted trees were built with ape in R 3.6.1. TCRdb obtained this table from immuneACCESS and retained in-frame rearrangements with V and J assigned. These tables miss some clones; where compared with another copy, unresolved V genes account for less than half of the shortfall, and the remainder is unexplained. V and J calls and clone size are given by that table; D and trimming were obtained from the DNA. The table for this sample lists approximately 47,000 clones; 76% of them were counted only once. In total, the top ten clones hold approximately 12% of the sample.

This clone was observed a single time. It has no known antigen specificity. Per-base qualities were not stored, and no clone one base away is much larger. The starting material was CD4+ T cells from PBMCs cultured without peptide, obtained before COVID-19 vaccination. This receptor was obtained from a human donor who had a prior SARS-CoV-2 infection. The chain links TRBV12-3 or TRBV12-4 with TRBJ1-4; there is no confident call for the D gene. The nucleotides are TGTGCCAGCAGTTTCCGTGTGAATGAAAAACTGTTTTTT. Its protein is CASSFRVNEKLFF.